This T cell receptor beta chain was obtained from a study of control samples from healthy donors and cancer patients. Assay: immunoSEQ multiplex PCR; the TCRdb copy retains only in-frame clones and omits some. This table has under 95,000 clones, roughly 84% appearing once. This CDR3 is 15 amino acids long. Germline loops: CDR1 MNHEY, CDR2 SMNVEV (reference sequence). Trimming left V 5 bases short and J 1 base short, with 15 bases between. Sequencing used blood. The V call is TRBV27, the J call TRBJ2-7; D might be TRBD2 (5 bases). The clonotype comes from a man aged 50 or older in good health. The CDR3 is CASSPRSGWSYEQYF. CDR3 in DNA: TGTGCCAGCAGTCCCCGTTCGGGGTGGTCCTACGAGCAGTACTTC.